The clone carrying this T cell receptor beta chain was found once. The target antigen is unknown. These data come from a study of T cell responses to AZD1222 COVID-19 vaccine. Study-wide results and limits: Donors were largely white British and mainly female; clonal diversity was possibly underestimated. Sampling captured repertoires only after the peak T cell response. The reported proportion of spike-specific TCRs targeting unmutated variant regions was nearly half. Only five or six AZD1222 recipients tested seropositive at baseline.

Generated by immunoSEQ multiplex PCR, the TCRdb table keeps only in-frame clones and is missing some. The table has tens of thousands of clones, roughly nine tenths seen once. The TCR comes from an adult who received the AZD1222 COVID-19 vaccine. Sequences were derived from peripheral blood, sampled 28 days after the second AZD1222 dose.

CDR3 region: CASSYSSGQSYTDTQYF. The CDR3 DNA reads TGTGCCAGCAGTTACTCTTCCGGACAGTCTTACACAGATACGCAGTATTTT. The chain couples TRBV6-2 or TRBV6-3 to TRBJ2-3; tentatively, D is TRBD1 (6 bases). The CDR3 is made up of 17 amino acids. V lost 0 bases and J 2 bases, leaving 15 bases between the germline ends. Germline values: CDR1 MNHEY, CDR2 SVGEGT.